The next 15 T cell receptor beta chains were all read from a single sample in a study of shared clonotypes between healthy human individuals. Profiled with immunoSEQ multiplex PCR; TCRdb holds only in-frame clones, not every one. The table lists over a million clones, approximately 78% of them singletons, with 0.52% in the top ten. The sample was memory CD4+ T cells from PBMCs. The subset: CD45RA-negative fraction. The source of these receptors is a young man in good health. Some clones in this sample may be carry-over from other donors' samples.

The V and J genes are TRBV27 and TRBJ2-7, with TRBD2 identical over 7 bases. Germline V gene data show CDR1 as MNHEY and CDR2 as SMNVEV (reference sequence). CDR3 length: 16 amino acids. V gave up 4 bases and J gave up 1 base; unmatched junction bases: 10. The CDR3 sequence: CASSSGWPSGSYEQYF. The CDR3 DNA is TGTGCCAGCAGTTCTGGCTGGCCTAGCGGTTCCTACGAGCAGTACTTC.

Of note for this clone: The sample holds other DNA sequences that translate to the same CDR3. The chain joins TRBV28 to TRBJ1-5; TRBD1 might be the D (5 bases). Germline-derived CDR1 and CDR2 are MDHEN and SYDVKM. Trimming removed 4 bases at V and 0 bases at J, with 13 bases between. The CDR3 spans 16 residues. In nucleotides, the CDR3 is TGTGCCAGCAGTTGGGGCAGCCTAAATAGCAATCAGCCCCAGCATTTT. It codes for CASSWGSLNSNQPQHF.

The chain couples TRBV2 to TRBJ2-2; D gene ambiguous. V was trimmed by 4 bases and J by 8 bases, leaving 14 bases between them. CDR3 size: 14 residues. Germline V CDR1 and CDR2: SNHLY, FYNNEI. The CDR3 reads CASSASPGQGELFF. CDR3 DNA sequence: TGTGCCAGCAGTGCCAGCCCGGGTCAGGGGGAGCTGTTTTTT.

This clone was observed a single time. Since a much larger clone is just one base distant, this may be a read error. Other nucleotide sequences in the sample specify the same CDR3. The rearrangement uses TRBV5-4 and TRBJ1-2, with D uncertain. V lost 4 bases to trimming and J lost 3 bases, with 16 bases between them. The CDR3 spans 15 residues. Germline V gene data show CDR1 as SGHNT and CDR2 as YYREEE (reference sequence). CDR3 in DNA: TGTGCCAGCAGCCCGGGCCCCGGGGAAGACTATGGCTACACCTTC. The encoded protein is CASSPGPGEDYGYTF.

This rearrangement joins TRBV5-5 to TRBJ2-1; D assignment may be TRBD1 or TRBD2 (5 bases each). The CDR3 runs to 14 residues. The V and J ends lost 4 bases and 8 bases respectively, with 16 bases between them. CDR1 is SGHKS, CDR2 YYEKEE, per germline (reference sequence). CDR3 region: CASSGDGTRDEQFF. The CDR3 coding sequence is TGTGCCAGCAGCGGGGACGGGACCCGAGATGAGCAGTTCTTC.

A single count supports this clone. The chain is built from TRBV7-8 and TRBJ2-5; 7 bases line up with TRBD1. This CDR3 comprises 16 residues. The germline V gene has CDR1 SGHVS and CDR2 FQNEAQ. After removal of 5 bases from V and 0 bases from J, the junction contained 9 bases not matched to a gene. The CDR3 spells CASSQRQGRYQETQYF. In DNA form, the CDR3 reads TGTGCCAGCAGCCAGAGACAGGGCCGGTACCAAGAGACCCAGTACTTC.

This rearrangement joins TRBV19 to TRBJ2-6, with TRBD1 matching over 9 bases. The CDR3 totals 17 residues. Per germline, CDR1 LNHDA and CDR2 SQIVND (reference sequence). The junction had 7 bases not matched to a gene; V was cut back by 5 bases and J by 2 bases. The CDR3 bases are TGTGCCAGTAGTCCGGGACAGGGTACGCCTGGGGCCAACGTCCTGACTTTC. Its translation is CASSPGQGTPGANVLTF.

J is TRBJ2-1 and V is TRBV28; D may be TRBD2 (5 bases). Trimming took off 5 bases at V and 3 bases at J, with 14 bases between the two ends. Germline CDR1 MDHEN, CDR2 SYDVKM. This CDR3 is 15 amino acids long. The CDR3 bases are TGTGCCAGCAGTGACGGACTGTCCGGCTACAATGAGCAGTTCTTC. Protein product: CASSDGLSGYNEQFF.

V and J are TRBV5-1 and TRBJ1-2, with D unclear. V was shortened by 2 bases and J by 0 bases, with 11 bases between the two germline ends. From germline, CDR1 is SGHRS and CDR2 YFSETQ. The CDR3 totals 15 residues. The CDR3 loop reads CASSLRGPTNYGYTF. The CDR3, as DNA: TGCGCCAGCAGCTTACGAGGGCCTACTAACTATGGCTACACCTTC.

On this clone: Additional DNA sequences in this sample encode the identical CDR3. The rearrangement links TRBV5-4 to TRBJ1-2; no definite D call. The germline V and J ends were trimmed by 0 bases and 2 bases, with 5 bases remaining between them. The CDR3 contains 13 residues. CDR1 SGHNT and CDR2 YYREEE come from the germline V gene (reference sequence). CDR3 sequence (DNA): TGTGCCAGCAGCTTGGGGCAGAACTATGGCTACACCTTC. It specifies CASSLGQNYGYTF.

This chain connects TRBV7-6 to TRBJ2-7; 9 nucleotides align to TRBD1. The CDR3 has 15 amino acids. V lost 4 bases, J lost 3 bases, and 7 bases stayed unmatched. The germline CDR1 and CDR2 sequences are SGHVS and FNYEAQ. Here the CDR3 reads CASSSPTGQGYEQYF. The CDR3 bases are TGTGCCAGCAGCTCTCCCACGGGACAGGGCTACGAGCAGTACTTC.

The chain recombines TRBV28 with TRBJ2-1; 11 positions match TRBD2. There are 17 residues in the CDR3. The germline V gene encodes CDR1 MDHEN and CDR2 SYDVKM. V gave up 3 bases and J gave up 6 bases; unmatched junction bases: 10. The DNA for the CDR3 is TGTGCCAGCAGTTTCCCCCTAACTAGCGGGAGAGGCAATGAGCAGTTCTTC. Translation: CASSFPLTSGRGNEQFF.

This clone was observed a single time. V gene TRBV29-1 combines with J gene TRBJ2-7; 9 bases fit TRBD1. CDR1 SQVTM and CDR2 ANQGSEA come from the germline V gene. The CDR3 has 14 residues. The ends lost 6 bases at V and 3 bases at J; junction bases unmatched: 9. The CDR3 nucleotides are TGCAGCGTCGAGTCCGGGACAGGGATCTACGAGCAGTACTTC. Translation: CSVESGTGIYEQYF.

The gene calls are TRBV29-1 and TRBJ2-5, with D uncertain. There are 14 residues in the CDR3. CDR1 is SQVTM and CDR2 is ANQGSEA in the germline V gene. V was clipped by 6 bases and J by 5 bases, with 19 bases between them. DNA for the CDR3: TGCAGCGTCAAAAGAGAGTTTTTTATGGAGACCCAGTACTTC. Amino acid sequence: CSVKREFFMETQYF.

The rearrangement links TRBV28 to TRBJ1-5; a weak D match, TRBD1 (6 bases). The length of the CDR3 is 16 residues. V was pared by 3 bases and J by 4 bases, with 16 bases between. The germline gives CDR1 MDHEN, CDR2 SYDVKM. CDR3 loop: CASSFFFRGENQPQHF. CDR3 sequence (DNA): TGTGCCAGCAGTTTTTTTTTCAGGGGCGAAAATCAGCCCCAGCATTTT.